The sequence of this T cell receptor (beta chain) was determined in a study of blood T cell repertoires in COVID-19 (dated by TCRdb to 2018 to 2021). About the study as a whole: Samples covering the acute and convalescent phases of COVID-19 were provided by collaborators in the United States, Italy and Spain. The repertoires were made available in a free public database intended to serve as a resource for research on the immune response to SARS-CoV-2. Where available, HLA class I and class II types were taken from metadata supplied by the sample provider and were not determined by assay-based typing. The samples were drawn from two sources: the first 160 participants of the ongoing ImmuneRACE study, and 1,200 or so subjects contributed by 6 global collaborators. The dataset comprised deeply sampled blood TCRbeta repertoires from subjects exposed to, actively infected with, or recovered from COVID-19. A de-identified subject ID, COVID-19 status, age in years and sex were almost always included in the sample metadata. The material from the prospective study consisted of cDNA or gDNA derived from T cells, B-cell-depleted T cells, or PBMCs.

CDR3 length: 15 amino acids, cysteine to phenylalanine. CDR3 DNA only is kept here, 45 bases in frame from base 1. V trim: 3 bases; J trim: 2 bases; unmatched bases: 4. The germline V gene encodes CDR1 KGHSH and CDR2 LQKENI. Points the paper makes about the study in general: Clinical and demographic metadata were provided uncurated, with the amount varying by source and participant.

Turning to this clone: Its specific antigen is unknown. No clone much larger than this one lies a single base away; base qualities are absent.

In the prospective study, participants were roughly 18 to 90 years old, resided in 24 geographic areas of the United States, and were enrolled through a virtual design. Cohort assignment in the prospective study relied on participant-reported clinical history from a screening survey and a study questionnaire. For ImmuneRACE Cohort 3, a participant was defined as recovered based on two consecutive negative NP/OP PCR tests, clearance by a healthcare professional, or resolution of symptoms. In the prospective study, mobile phlebotomists collected whole blood, serum and a nasopharyngeal or oropharyngeal swab from each participant. Additional blood draws and questionnaires over an approximately two-month period could optionally be provided by prospective study participants. Blood samples from the prospective study were shipped frozen or at room temperature prior to DNA extraction. TCRbeta CDR3 regions were amplified from genomic DNA by means of the immunoSEQ Assay, a bias-controlled multiplex PCR. As for the authors' bioinformatics: The number of nucleated cells in each sample was estimated from the amplification of reference gene primers within the assay. To quantify the absolute abundance of each unique TCRbeta CDR3 rearrangement, sequence reads were collapsed and filtered. For each sample, productive Simpson clonality was calculated as the square root of Simpson's diversity index over productive rearrangements. TCRdb re-hosts the immuneACCESS table, in-frame sequences only. Its copies lack some clones; in the studies checked, an unresolved V gene accounts for under half of them, and the cause for the rest is not known. The V and J calls and clone size come from that table; D and trimming were worked out from the DNA. This sample holds 250,000 to 300,000 clones; 75% to 95% were observed only once. Roughly 1.1% of the sample is in the top ten clones.

Recombination linked TRBV18 to TRBJ2-1; TRBD1 matches 7 bases in the middle. What was sequenced was PBMCs or T cells enriched from blood (not recorded which). The origin of this receptor is a woman younger than 45 who had recovered from COVID-19. The bases are TGTGCCAGCTCACCCCTCGGACAGGCCTACAATGAGCAGTTCTTC. It specifies CASSPLGQAYNEQFF.